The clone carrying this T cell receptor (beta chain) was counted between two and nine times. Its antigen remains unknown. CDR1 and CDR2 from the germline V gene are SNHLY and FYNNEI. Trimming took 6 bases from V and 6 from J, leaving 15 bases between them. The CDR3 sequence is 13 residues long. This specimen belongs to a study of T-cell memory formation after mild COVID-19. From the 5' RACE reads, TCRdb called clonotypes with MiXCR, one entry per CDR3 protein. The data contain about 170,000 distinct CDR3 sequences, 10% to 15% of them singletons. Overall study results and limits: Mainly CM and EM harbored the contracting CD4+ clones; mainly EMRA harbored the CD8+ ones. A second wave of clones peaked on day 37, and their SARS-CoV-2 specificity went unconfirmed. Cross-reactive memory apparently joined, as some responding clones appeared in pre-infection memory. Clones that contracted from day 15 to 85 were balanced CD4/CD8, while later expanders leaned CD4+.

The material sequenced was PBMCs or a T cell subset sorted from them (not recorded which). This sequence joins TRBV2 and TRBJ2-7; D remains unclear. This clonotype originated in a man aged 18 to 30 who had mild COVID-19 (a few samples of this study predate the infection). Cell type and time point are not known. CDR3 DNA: TGTGCCAGCAGGCCTGTCAGTATTCCCGAGCAGTACTTC. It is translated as CASRPVSIPEQYF.